The present T cell receptor (beta chain) was sequenced within a study of OX40 agonist ivuxolimab in advanced cancers. The CDR3 covers 14 residues. V lost 8 bases to trimming and J lost 7 bases; unmatched junction nucleotides: 6. Germline assignment: CDR1 MDHEN and CDR2 SYDVKM. Clones were sequenced by immunoSEQ multiplex PCR, and TCRdb holds only the in-frame ones, with some missing. The sample yields tens of thousands of clones, roughly 91% seen once. The receptor was derived from an adult with an advanced solid tumor such as melanoma, head and neck, liver or kidney cancer. This sequence joins TRBV28 and TRBJ2-2; TRBD2 agrees at 11 bases. The sample consisted of CD4+ or CD8+ T cells sorted from blood, taken in a trial of the OX40 agonist ivuxolimab. CDR3 nucleotide sequence: TGTGCCAGCTTTACTAGCGGGAGCGGCGGGGAGCTGTTTTTT. Amino acid sequence: CASFTSGSGGELFF. The full variable domain, completed using reference TRBV28 and TRBJ2-2, is DVKVTQSSRYLVKRTGEKVFLECVQDMDHENMFWYRQDPGLGLRLIYFSYDVKMKEKGDIPEGYSVSREKKERFSLILESASTNQTSMYLCASFTSGSGGELFFGEGSRLTVL.